Each of the 20 T cell receptor beta chains below was sequenced from the same sample in a study of Graves' ophthalmopathy and Graves' hyperthyroidism (dated by TCRdb to between 2018 and 2020). TCRdb records Illumina HiSeq 2000 as the sequencer. TCR beta CDR3 regions were amplified from RNA transcripts for repertoire sequencing. The first round was an RT-PCR using HTBI primers with the Qiagen OneStep RT-PCR kit, and this first round was followed by a second-round multiplex PCR, then size selection and purification. TCRdb applied fastp at Q25 and MiXCR to the public reads, then kept only in-frame beta chains. Identical CDR3 proteins give one entry, which carries the most common genes and DNA. This sample is represented by 300,000 to 400,000 distinct CDR3 sequences; roughly 15% of them were singletons. More than 9% of the sample comes from the top ten. The sequencing sample was made of peripheral blood. The receptors originated from an adult man with Graves' ophthalmopathy.

The sample holds many counts of this clonotype. The chain has TRBV5-1 and TRBJ2-7; D gene ambiguous. V dropped 3 bases and J dropped 7 bases, with 17 bases sitting between them. The CDR3 extends over 14 amino acids. Germline V gene lookup returns CDR1 SGHRS and CDR2 YFSETQ. The CDR3 sequence: CASSSGGPINEQYF. CDR3 DNA: TGCGCCAGCAGCTCTGGTGGACCCATCAATGAGCAGTACTTC.

This clonotype was recorded many times. The chain carries TRBV6-5 and TRBJ2-7; D is perhaps TRBD1 (6 bases). The CDR3 is made up of 16 amino acids. Deletions cut 5 bases from V and 4 bases from J, with 21 bases between. Looked up from germline, CDR1 is MNHEY and CDR2 is SVGAGI. CDR3 region: CASSRRPGEILYEQYF. The DNA of the CDR3 is TGTGCCAGCAGTCGACGGCCAGGGGAAATCTTATACGAGCAGTACTTC.

This clonotype was detected ten times or more. The V and J genes are TRBV11-2 and TRBJ2-5; D not certain. Germline loops: CDR1 SGHAT, CDR2 FQNNGV. The ends were cut back, 4 bases at V and 5 bases at J, with 11 bases in the middle. This CDR3 is built from 13 residues. CDR3 amino acids: CASSSAVRETQYF. CDR3 DNA: TGTGCCAGCAGCTCGGCTGTACGGGAGACCCAGTACTTC.

The sample holds many counts of this clonotype. The chain carries TRBV12-3 or TRBV12-4 and TRBJ2-6; a weak D match, TRBD2 (5 bases). With 2 bases removed from V and 4 bases from J, the gap between germline ends came to 21 bases. CDR3 length equals 19 residues. DNA of the CDR3: TGTGCCAGCAGTTTAAGGGTTTGGTTCCGCGGACTCGGGGCCAACGTCCTGACTTTC. It codes for CASSLRVWFRGLGANVLTF.

This clonotype was detected many times. This chain connects TRBV29-1 to TRBJ1-1; D perhaps matches TRBD1 (5 bases). The V end lost 1 base, the J end lost 2 bases, and 17 bases lay between the germline ends. Looked up from germline, CDR1 is SQVTM and CDR2 is ANQGSEA. CDR3 length equals 16 residues. CDR3: CSVEGADGGLNTEAFF. CDR3 DNA: TGCAGCGTTGAAGGTGCAGATGGGGGTCTTAACACTGAAGCTTTCTTT.

This clonotype was recorded at least ten times. This chain connects TRBV27 to TRBJ1-1; possibly TRBD1 for D (5 bases). The CDR3 contains 17 residues. Trimming cost V 8 bases and J 0 bases, with 22 bases left between them. Germline CDR1 MNHEY, CDR2 SMNVEV (reference sequence). This chain's CDR3 is CASPRRTPGGVNTEAFF. The DNA of the CDR3 is TGTGCCAGCCCTCGCCGGACTCCGGGGGGGGTGAACACTGAAGCTTTCTTT.

This clonotype was recorded at least ten times. The junction differs from germline at one of its ends, possibly a read error. The genes are TRBV5-8 and TRBJ2-5, with a tentative D call TRBD2 (5 bases). The CDR3 length is 15 residues. Germline V gene lookup returns CDR1 SGHTS and CDR2 YDEGEE. The CDR3 is CDSSSLRTPQETQYF. The CDR3 coding sequence is TGTGACAGCAGCTCCCTACGGACTCCCCAAGAGACCCAGTACTTC.

Ten or more counts support this clonotype. The rearrangement links TRBV5-1 to TRBJ1-1, with a possible D match to TRBD1 (6 bases). V was clipped by 0 bases and J by 10 bases, with 13 bases between them. The V gene's germline CDR1 is SGHRS and CDR2 YFSETQ. There are 13 residues in the CDR3. The CDR3 coding sequence is TGCGCCAGCAGCTTGGGGACAGATTTAGGAGCTTTCTTT. Translation gives CASSLGTDLGAFF.

This rearrangement joins TRBV12-5 to TRBJ2-7, with 9 bases fitting TRBD2. The CDR3 is made up of 15 amino acids. The V segment lost 0 bases and the J segment 4 bases; nucleotides outside the gene matches: 4. The germline V gene encodes CDR1 LGHNT and CDR2 FRNRAP. DNA for the CDR3: TGTGCTAGTGGTTTGGTAGCGGGAGGACGTTACGAGCAGTACTTC. It codes for CASGLVAGGRYEQYF.

There are many counts of this clonotype. The V and J genes are TRBV5-1 and TRBJ1-2; possibly TRBD1 for D (5 bases). Germline V gene lookup returns CDR1 SGHRS and CDR2 YFSETQ. V lost 7 bases to trimming and J lost 6 bases, with 19 bases between them. The CDR3 spans 14 residues. The CDR3: CASSHLSAGDGYTF. In DNA, the CDR3 is TGCGCCAGCTCCCATCTTTCGGCGGGGGATGGCTACACCTTC. Complete variable domain (other parts from reference TRBV5-1 and TRBJ1-2): KAGVTQTPRYLIKTRGQQVTLSCSPISGHRSVSWYQQTPGQGLQFLFEYFSETQRNKGNFPGRFSGRQFSNSRSEMNVSTLELGDSALYLCASSHLSAGDGYTFGSGTRLTVV.

This clonotype has a count of ten or more. The chain combines TRBV19 with TRBJ2-2; possibly TRBD1 for D (5 bases). The V end lost 7 bases, the J end lost 1 base, and 16 bases lay between the germline ends. CDR3 length equals 16 residues. Germline V gene lookup returns CDR1 LNHDA and CDR2 SQIVND (reference sequence). CDR3 in DNA: TGTGCCAGTAATAAAGACAATCAGGGGAACACCGGGGAGCTGTTTTTT. Protein sequence: CASNKDNQGNTGELFF.

This clonotype has ten or more counts. The chain employs TRBV20-1 and TRBJ2-4; tentatively, D is TRBD2 (6 bases). V lost 3 bases and J 8 bases, leaving 20 bases between the germline ends. Germline V gene data show CDR1 as DFQATT and CDR2 as SNEGSKA (reference sequence). The CDR3 length is 15 residues. The CDR3 protein is CSASRQTRWIHIQYF. The CDR3 bases are TGCAGTGCTAGCCGACAGACTAGGTGGATTCACATTCAGTACTTC.

This clonotype has only a few counts. This chain connects TRBV4-1 to TRBJ2-6; possible D gene TRBD1, 6 bases. Trimming left V 0 bases short and J 0 bases short, with 12 bases between. Germline V CDR1 and CDR2: MGHRA, YSYEKL. The CDR3 covers 18 residues. The CDR3 DNA reads TGCGCCAGCAGCCAAGATTCCGGGACACTCTCTGGGGCCAACGTCCTGACTTTC. As protein: CASSQDSGTLSGANVLTF.

The chain links TRBV6-2 or TRBV6-3 to TRBJ2-4, with 9 bases lining up with TRBD1. In germline, CDR1 is MNHEY, CDR2 SVGEGT. With V trimmed by 5 bases and J by 1 base, 3 bases remained unmatched. This CDR3 is built from 15 residues. DNA of the CDR3: TGTGCCAGCAGTCAACAGGGGGCGGCCAAAAACATTCAGTACTTC. Amino acids: CASSQQGAAKNIQYF.

This clonotype was seen ten or more times. The rearrangement uses TRBV2 and TRBJ1-2; 7 bases match TRBD1. The CDR3 is 12 amino acids. V trimming: 5 bases; J trimming: 8 bases; junction bases outside the gene matches: 5. The V gene's germline CDR1 is SNHLY and CDR2 FYNNEI. The DNA of the CDR3 is TGTGCCAGCAGTAGGGGGCAGGGCGGCTACACCTTC. This codes for CASSRGQGGYTF.

This clonotype was seen ten or more times. The chain recombines TRBV6-5 with TRBJ1-1; possible D gene TRBD1, 5 bases. The V end was cut by 8 bases, the J end by 0 bases, with 7 bases between. The germline gives CDR1 MNHEY, CDR2 SVGAGI. This CDR3 has 12 residues. The CDR3 sequence is CASSRVNTEAFF. Written as DNA, the CDR3 is TGTGCCAGCTCCAGGGTGAACACTGAAGCTTTCTTT.

This clonotype was seen ten or more times. The rearrangement uses TRBV6-2 or TRBV6-3 and TRBJ1-1; TRBD1 is a possible D gene (5 bases). Germline assignment: CDR1 MNHEY and CDR2 SVGEGT. V was cut by 10 bases and J by 5 bases, with 23 bases left in between. The length of the CDR3 is 15 residues. The CDR3: CAIAPPGRTGTEAFF. CDR3 bases: TGTGCCATCGCTCCTCCGGGACGGACGGGAACTGAAGCTTTCTTT.

This clonotype occurred many times. The rearrangement uses TRBV6-2 or TRBV6-3 and TRBJ2-2; D is ambiguous. CDR3 length: 12 amino acids. Trimming stripped 0 bases from V and 8 bases from J, with 4 bases between. CDR1 and CDR2 from the germline V gene are MNHEY and SVGEGT. In DNA form, the CDR3 reads TGTGCCAGCAGTTACTCAGCAGGGGAGCTGTTTTTT. Translation: CASSYSAGELFF.

There are many counts of this clonotype. This chain links TRBV29-1 with TRBJ1-2; TRBD1 might be the D (6 bases). The length of the CDR3 is 11 residues. Germline V lookup: CDR1 SQVTM, CDR2 ANQGSEA. V lost 5 bases, J lost 7 bases, and 11 bases lay in between. The CDR3 coding sequence is TGCAGCGTTCGTTGGGGGGCTGGCTACACCTTC. Amino acids: CSVRWGAGYTF.

This clonotype was seen many times. CDR3 sequence (DNA): TGTGCCACCAGCAGAGGCCCGGAACGATATAGCAATCAGCCCCAGCATTTT. Translation: CATSRGPERYSNQPQHF. The chain is built from TRBV15 and TRBJ1-5, with no clear D. V was shortened by 1 base and J by 0 bases, with 13 bases between the two germline ends. The CDR3 sequence is 17 residues long. Germline assignment: CDR1 LNHNV and CDR2 YYDKDF (reference sequence). Using reference TRBV15 and TRBJ1-5 for the parts outside the CDR3, the full variable domain is DAMVIQNPRYQVTQFGKPVTLSCSQTLNHNVMYWYQQKSSQAPKLLFHYYDKDFNNEADTPDNFQSRRPNTSFCFLDIRSPGLGDTAMYLCATSRGPERYSNQPQHFGDGTRLSIL.